This T cell receptor beta chain was sequenced in a study of T-cell memory formation after mild COVID-19. Study as a whole: There were largely donor-specific TCR clusters. Study conclusions and caveats: The pre-infection memory compartment contained some responding clones, suggesting cross-reactive memory joined.

Libraries for TCRalpha and TCRbeta carried sample barcodes and unique molecular identifiers via 5'RACE. From the 5' RACE reads, TCRdb called clonotypes with MiXCR, one entry per CDR3 protein. This sample has about 150,000 distinct CDR3 sequences, with about 5.7% found just once. In germline, CDR1 is DFQATT, CDR2 SNEGSKA (reference sequence). The ends were cut back, 0 bases at V and 9 bases at J, with 21 bases in the middle. The CDR3 length is 16 residues. The table lists this clonotype with a count of one. The antigen remains undetermined. Sequences were obtained from PBMCs or a T cell subset sorted from them (not recorded which). The receptor was isolated from an adult woman who had mild COVID-19 (a few samples of this study predate the infection). Cell type and time point are not known. The genes are TRBV20-1 and TRBJ2-1, with D possibly matching TRBD2 (5 bases). The CDR3 loop reads CSARDGLASRGSEQFF. The CDR3 DNA is TGCAGTGCTAGAGATGGTTTAGCGTCGCGTGGGAGTGAGCAGTTCTTC.